Listed here are 17 T cell receptor beta chains from one sample, sequenced in a study of blood T cell repertoires in COVID-19. Clones were sequenced by immunoSEQ multiplex PCR, and TCRdb holds only the in-frame ones, with some missing. In the table there are about 28,000 clones, 93% of which are singletons. Sequencing was performed on peripheral blood. The receptors here all came from a woman aged 65 to 85 with COVID-19, enrolled during active disease.

The chain links TRBV19 to TRBJ1-3, with D unresolved. CDR1 is LNHDA, CDR2 SQIVND, per germline (reference sequence). V lost 4 bases and J 2 bases, leaving 6 bases between the germline ends. CDR3 length: 13 amino acids. CDR3 DNA: TGTGCCAGTAGTACCGGGGCTGGAAACACCATATATTTT. Residues: CASSTGAGNTIYF.

This sequence joins TRBV11-2 and TRBJ2-7, with D possibly TRBD1 on 5 matching bases. The CDR3 runs 15 residues. CDR1 SGHAT and CDR2 FQNNGV come from the germline V gene. V lost 2 bases and J lost 2, with 13 bases in between. In DNA, the CDR3 is TGTGCCAGCAGCTTAAGTCAGGGTATCACCTACGAGCAGTACTTC. It translates to CASSLSQGITYEQYF.

The gene calls are TRBV6-5 and TRBJ1-1; D not certain. Germline V lookup: CDR1 MNHEY, CDR2 SVGAGI. This CDR3 has 14 residues. V lost 6 bases to trimming and J lost 1 base, with 12 bases between them. CDR3 DNA: TGTGCCAGCAGCGTGACGACGGGGAACACTGAAGCTTTCTTT. Its translation: CASSVTTGNTEAFF.

V and J are TRBV6-5 and TRBJ1-1; TRBD1 matches at 8 bases. Trimming removed 0 bases from V and 3 bases from J; junction bases left unmatched: 3. The CDR3 is 15 amino acids. The germline V gene encodes CDR1 MNHEY and CDR2 SVGAGI. CDR3 residues: CASSYSTGGDTEAFF. CDR3 nucleotide sequence: TGTGCCAGCAGTTACTCCACAGGGGGGGACACTGAAGCTTTCTTT.

The V gene is TRBV27, the J gene TRBJ2-3, with 16 bases identical to TRBD2. Germline CDR1 is MNHEY and CDR2 is SMNVEV (reference sequence). The V and J ends lost 6 bases and 5 bases, in that order; junction bases with no gene match: 8. The CDR3 contains 17 residues. The CDR3 DNA follows: TGTGCCAGCAGGCAGGGACTAGCGGGAGGGCCGCAAGATACGCAGTATTTT. This codes for CASRQGLAGGPQDTQYF.

The chain has TRBV2 and TRBJ1-5, with D possibly TRBD1 on 5 matching bases. The CDR3 runs 15 residues. Germline values: CDR1 SNHLY, CDR2 FYNNEI. Trimming removed 6 bases at V and 4 bases at J, with 16 bases between. The CDR3 loop is CASSAPGLKNQPQHF. The CDR3 DNA follows: TGTGCCAGCAGCGCCCCAGGGTTAAAAAATCAGCCCCAGCATTTT. Full variable domain (missing parts from reference TRBV2 and TRBJ1-5): EPEVTQTPSHQVTQMGQEVILRCVPISNHLYFYWYRQILGQKVEFLVSFYNNEISEKSEIFDDQFSVERPDGSNFTLKIRSTKLEDSAMYFCASSAPGLKNQPQHFGDGTRLSIL.

The chain links TRBV5-5 to TRBJ2-7; 7 nucleotides agree with TRBD2. Per germline, CDR1 SGHKS and CDR2 YYEKEE (reference sequence). J was trimmed by 6 bases and V by 1 base; bases with no gene match: 4. The CDR3 is 13 amino acids. CDR3 bases: TGTGCCAGCAGCTTGACCTCGGGAGGCGAGCAGTACTTC. Amino acids: CASSLTSGGEQYF.

V usage is TRBV28 and J usage is TRBJ2-7; 12 bases match TRBD2. Per the germline V gene, CDR1 is MDHEN and CDR2 is SYDVKM. This CDR3 region has 17 residues. Unmatched junction bases numbered 11, after V lost 6 bases and J lost 2 bases. The CDR3 loop reads CASRPETSGSGTYEQYF. The CDR3 coding sequence is TGTGCCAGCAGACCCGAGACTAGCGGGAGTGGAACCTACGAGCAGTACTTC.

The rearrangement joins TRBV4-1 to TRBJ1-2; a possible D gene is TRBD1 (6 bases). The CDR3 is 18 residues long. Per the germline V gene, CDR1 is MGHRA and CDR2 is YSYEKL. V lost 4 bases, J lost 4 bases, and 25 bases lay in between. In nucleotides, the CDR3 is TGCGCCAGCAGCCTCCTCACCCCACAGGGCCCGCTGCTCTATGGCTACACCTTC. Translated, it gives CASSLLTPQGPLLYGYTF.

The chain uses TRBV28 and TRBJ2-3, with 11 bases that match TRBD2. CDR1 and CDR2 from the germline V gene are MDHEN and SYDVKM. The CDR3 runs to 16 residues. V dropped 3 bases and J dropped 3; count of bases not matched to a gene: 5. CDR3 region: CASSFSGRAGTDTQYF. DNA of the CDR3: TGTGCCAGCAGTTTTAGCGGGAGGGCCGGGACAGATACGCAGTATTTT. The full variable domain, in which reference TRBV28 and TRBJ2-3 provide the parts outside the CDR3, is DVKVTQSSRYLVKRTGEKVFLECVQDMDHENMFWYRQDPGLGLRLIYFSYDVKMKEKGDIPEGYSVSREKKERFSLILESASTNQTSMYLCASSFSGRAGTDTQYFGPGTRLTVL.

The genes are TRBV6-1 and TRBJ1-2; maybe TRBD1 (5 bases). CDR1 MNHNS and CDR2 SASEGT come from the germline V gene. Between the trimmed V and J ends, which lost 2 bases and 8 bases, there was a span of 21 bases. This CDR3 region has 16 residues. This CDR3 reads CASSENLGDWINGYTF. CDR3 coding DNA: TGTGCCAGCAGTGAAAATCTGGGGGACTGGATAAACGGCTACACCTTC.

The chain uses TRBV7-2 and TRBJ2-1; TRBD1 matches at 11 bases. Trimming removed 2 bases from V and 6 bases from J; junction bases left unmatched: 12. In germline, CDR1 is SGHTA, CDR2 FQGNSA. The CDR3 runs to 18 residues. CDR3 sequence (DNA): TGTGCCAGCAGCTTATTAAAAGGACAGGGGGCGCGAAGCAATGAGCAGTTCTTC. Translation gives CASSLLKGQGARSNEQFF. Based on the CDR3 plus reference TRBV7-2 and TRBJ2-1, the full variable domain is GAGVSQSPSNKVTEKGKDVELRCDPISGHTALYWYRQSLGQGLEFLIYFQGNSAPDKSGLPSDRFSAERTGGSVSTLTIQRTQQEDSAVYLCASSLLKGQGARSNEQFFGPGTRLTVL.

This chain links TRBV28 with TRBJ2-1; 12 bases map to TRBD2. After removal of 3 bases from V and 9 bases from J, the junction contained 6 bases not matched to a gene. The CDR3 runs to 15 residues. Germline CDR1 MDHEN, CDR2 SYDVKM. CDR3 coding DNA: TGTGCCAGCAGTTTCAGACTAGCGGGAGACGTTGAGCAGTTCTTC. As protein: CASSFRLAGDVEQFF.

The chain has TRBV7-8 and TRBJ2-1; the match to TRBD1 covers 10 bases. The CDR3 runs to 14 residues. Germline values: CDR1 SGHVS, CDR2 FQNEAQ. J gave up 4 bases and V 5 bases, and 2 bases lay outside the gene matches. The DNA of the CDR3 is TGTGCCAGCAGCCTGGGACAGGGGTACAATGAGCAGTTCTTC. Protein sequence: CASSLGQGYNEQFF.

J is TRBJ1-4 and V is TRBV28; D is unresolved. Germline CDR1 and CDR2: MDHEN and SYDVKM. The CDR3 is made up of 13 amino acids. Deletions cut 8 bases from V and 3 bases from J, with 10 bases between. CDR3 residues: CASGGMPNEKLFF. CDR3 nucleotides: TGTGCCAGCGGCGGGATGCCTAATGAAAAACTGTTTTTT.

The chain uses TRBV10-3 and TRBJ1-2; 8 positions agree with TRBD1. J gave up 6 bases and V 3 bases, and 3 bases lay outside the gene matches. CDR1 and CDR2 (germline): ENHRY, SYGVKD. The length of the CDR3 is 13 residues. The CDR3 reads CAISDGRGHGYTF. The CDR3 region has the DNA TGTGCCATCAGTGATGGCAGGGGGCATGGCTACACCTTC.

This sequence joins TRBV24-1 and TRBJ2-3; tentatively, D is TRBD2 (5 bases). Germline assignment: CDR1 KGHDR and CDR2 SFDVKD. The CDR3 sequence is 15 residues long. The germline V and J ends were trimmed by 4 bases and 1 base, with 11 bases remaining between them. The CDR3 DNA follows: TGTGCCACCAGTGACGAGCGGAGTGGCACAGATACGCAGTATTTT. This translates into CATSDERSGTDTQYF.